This TCR beta chain was obtained from a study of vaccination effects on CD4 cells after COVID-19. Study findings and constraints: Clones that were induced by infection or by vaccine showed marked contraction late after vaccination.

Ahead of sequencing, the ViraFEST assay grew antigen-specific CD4+ T cells using viral peptide pools. Cultured cells yielded isolated CD4+ T cells after less than 11 days. None of these healthy vaccinees had been infected with SARS-CoV-2 before vaccination. PBMC cultures contained 1.5 million to 2 million cells per well, 9 to 10 IU/ml IL-2 and roughly 10 ug/ml peptides. To note about this clone: Its target is not known.

The assay was immunoSEQ multiplex PCR, and TCRdb's table has in-frame clones only and misses some. The top ten clones hold approximately 2% of a sample with about 79,000 clones, around 70% of them seen once. Looked up from germline, CDR1 is SGHRS and CDR2 is YFSETQ. Losses at the gene ends were 4 bases for V and 11 bases for J; bases not matched to a gene: 14. The CDR3 has 14 residues. This TCR was recovered from a human donor who received a COVID-19 vaccine. This chain connects TRBV5-1 to TRBJ1-1, with 7 bases matching TRBD1. The starting material was CD4+ T cells from PBMCs cultured with HCoV-229E spike peptides, obtained before COVID-19 vaccination. CDR3 nucleotide sequence: TGCGCCAGCAGCATCTCCACAGGGGAGCTTCGCGCTTTCTTT. This codes for CASSISTGELRAFF.